This section outlines one TCR beta chain sequence together with its context. Its antigen is as yet unknown. This research-autopsy study prospectively enrolled adult allogeneic hematopoietic cell transplant recipients with steroid-refractory graft-versus-host disease. Autopsy tissues included GI tract, liver, skin and lymphoid organs. Survey-depth TCRbeta CDR3 sequencing reported V/J genes and productive frequencies. Sequencing was performed with immunoSEQ multiplex PCR; in TCRdb, only in-frame clones are kept and a portion is missing. This sample carries around 2,500 clones, 72% of them seen once, and the ten largest clones take approximately 15%. This entry belongs to a study of tissue T cells after allogeneic stem cell transplantation. Study-level results: Anatomically similar tissues had similar TCR repertoires within each patient.

The source was colon tissue, collected at autopsy. The clonotype was recovered from a male patient older than 55 with steroid-refractory graft-versus-host disease after an allogeneic stem cell transplant. Some T cells may be supplied by the graft donor.

CDR3 amino acids: CASSLRGVAETQYF. The CDR3 DNA sequence: TGTGCCAGCAGCTTGCGGGGCGTCGCAGAGACCCAGTACTTC. This chain joins TRBV5-4 and TRBJ2-5, with D tentatively TRBD1 or TRBD2 (5 bases each). V lost 1 base and J 4 bases, leaving 11 bases between the germline ends. Germline assignment: CDR1 SGHNT and CDR2 YYREEE (reference sequence). The CDR3 has 14 amino acids.